The 31 T cell receptor beta chains presented below share a single source sample, sequenced in a study of B cell selection in AIRE deficiency. The protocol was immunoSEQ multiplex PCR, while the TCRdb copy is restricted to in-frame clones and leaves out a portion. The data show 20,000 to 30,000 clones, just under 97% seen once. Conventional CD4 T cells were sorted as CD4+CD127+ cells. The specimen was conventional CD4+ T cells sorted from PBMCs. The receptor set was obtained from a human donor with AIRE deficiency.

V usage is TRBV9 and J usage is TRBJ2-2; tentative D call: TRBD1 (6 bases). Trimming removed 4 bases at V and 1 base at J, with 11 bases between. Germline V gene lookup returns CDR1 SGDLS and CDR2 YYNGEE. The CDR3 is 15 amino acids. CDR3 nucleotides: TGTGCCAGCAGCCGTGTACAGGGGAACACCGGGGAGCTGTTTTTT. Translating it yields CASSRVQGNTGELFF.

This clone was observed a single time. This chain uses TRBV28 with TRBJ2-1; D tentatively fits TRBD1 or TRBD2 (6 bases each). Germline V gene sequence: CDR1 MDHEN, CDR2 SYDVKM. The CDR3 runs to 16 residues. V gave up 5 bases and J gave up 5 bases, with 19 bases separating them. The CDR3 protein is CASSPPGGQGNNEQFF. DNA of the CDR3: TGTGCCAGCAGTCCCCCTGGGGGGCAGGGGAACAATGAGCAGTTCTTC. The full variable domain, in which reference TRBV28 and TRBJ2-1 provide the parts outside the CDR3, is DVKVTQSSRYLVKRTGEKVFLECVQDMDHENMFWYRQDPGLGLRLIYFSYDVKMKEKGDIPEGYSVSREKKERFSLILESASTNQTSMYLCASSPPGGQGNNEQFFGPGTRLTVL.

The V gene is TRBV4-3, the J gene TRBJ2-7; 12 bases are a match to TRBD2. The CDR3 spans 15 residues. Germline trimming cut 3 bases from V and 7 bases from J; bases unmatched to any gene: 7. Germline V gives CDR1 LGHNA, CDR2 YSLEER. The CDR3 DNA reads TGCGCCAGCAGCCAGGGACTAGCGGGCCTCTTTGAGCAGTACTTC. Its protein is CASSQGLAGLFEQYF.

The chain joins TRBV27 to TRBJ2-6; D possibly matches TRBD1 or TRBD2 (5 bases each). With 2 bases removed from V and 0 bases from J, the gap between germline ends came to 5 bases. CDR1 and CDR2 from the germline V gene are MNHEY and SMNVEV (reference sequence). The CDR3 totals 15 residues. The CDR3 loop is CASSLGGSGANVLTF. CDR3 nucleotides: TGTGCCAGCAGTTTAGGGGGCTCTGGGGCCAACGTCCTGACTTTC.

The CDR3 coding sequence is TGTGCCAGCAGCTTAGACAAAAGGGGGGGCACAGATACGCAGTATTTT. This encodes CASSLDKRGGTDTQYF. The chain has TRBV11-2 and TRBJ2-3; D possibly uses TRBD1 or TRBD2 (6 bases each). Germline loops: CDR1 SGHAT, CDR2 FQNNGV. This CDR3 comprises 16 residues. V shed 0 bases and J shed 1 base, with 11 bases lying between them.

The V and J genes are TRBV7-9 and TRBJ1-5; a weak D match, TRBD1 (5 bases). Germline CDR1 reads SEHNR; CDR2 reads FQNEAQ (reference sequence). V lost 1 base to trimming and J lost 7 bases, with 8 bases between them. This CDR3 region has 13 residues. In DNA form, the CDR3 reads TGTGCCAGCAGCTTAGTGGGGGTACAGCCCCAGCATTTT. It specifies CASSLVGVQPQHF.

The CDR3 protein is CASSATDKNTEAFF. The CDR3 DNA follows: TGTGCCAGCAGCGCCACGGACAAGAACACTGAAGCTTTCTTT. The rearrangement joins TRBV6-1 to TRBJ1-1; tentative D call: TRBD1 (5 bases). The V and J ends lost 6 bases and 1 base respectively, with 12 bases between them. This CDR3 is 14 amino acids long. Germline CDR1 MNHNS, CDR2 SASEGT.

The chain links TRBV6-5 to TRBJ1-5, with 10 bases lining up with TRBD1. The CDR3 extends over 15 amino acids. Germline V gene lookup returns CDR1 MNHEY and CDR2 SVGAGI. V shed 6 bases, J shed 4 bases, and the junction held 6 bases outside the gene matches. DNA for the CDR3: TGTGCCAGCAGCCGGGACAGGGGCGGTAATCAGCCCCAGCATTTT. Its translation is CASSRDRGGNQPQHF.

The chain couples TRBV6-4 to TRBJ2-2; 10 bases are a match to TRBD1. The germline gives CDR1 MRHNA, CDR2 SNTAGT. V was pared by 4 bases and J by 5 bases, with 7 bases of the junction left unmatched. The CDR3 loop spans 16 amino acids. The CDR3 loop is CASSGSTGGGTGELFF. In DNA form, the CDR3 reads TGTGCCAGCAGTGGTTCGACAGGGGGCGGAACCGGGGAGCTGTTTTTT.

The rearrangement uses TRBV5-4 and TRBJ2-4; 14 bases agree with TRBD2. The CDR3 has 16 amino acids. The V gene end was trimmed by 3 bases and the J gene end by 7 bases; junction bases not matched to a gene: 6. The germline CDR1 and CDR2 sequences are SGHNT and YYREEE (reference sequence). DNA of the CDR3: TGTGCCAGCAGCTCGGGACTAGCGGGAGCAGGGAACATTCAGTACTTC. Translated: CASSSGLAGAGNIQYF. The full variable domain, rest sourced from reference TRBV5-4 and TRBJ2-4, is ETGVTQSPTHLIKTRGQQVTLRCSSQSGHNTVSWYQQALGQGPQFIFQYYREEENGRGNFPPRFSGLQFPNYSSELNVNALELDDSALYLCASSSGLAGAGNIQYFGAGTRLSVL.

The chain is built from TRBV5-5 and TRBJ1-5; D remains unclear. Trimming pared 0 bases from V and 7 bases from J, leaving 17 bases between. There are 16 residues in the CDR3. The germline V gene encodes CDR1 SGHKS and CDR2 YYEKEE (reference sequence). The CDR3, as DNA: TGTGCCAGCAGCTTGGGATGGAGGGCCGAAAGCCAGCCCCAGCATTTT. This gives the protein CASSLGWRAESQPQHF.

This clone showed up just once. In DNA, the CDR3 is TGTGCCAGCTGGGGGACAGTCAGAACCGGGGAGCTGTTTTTT. Translation gives CASWGTVRTGELFF. The rearrangement joins TRBV6-6 to TRBJ2-2; 7 bases line up with TRBD1. The germline V gene has CDR1 MNHNY and CDR2 SVGAGI (reference sequence). J was trimmed by 5 bases and V by 8 bases; bases with no gene match: 8. The CDR3 extends over 14 amino acids.

This clone has a single count. The rearrangement uses TRBV15 and TRBJ1-2; TRBD1 matches 9 bases. The germline gives CDR1 LNHNV, CDR2 YYDKDF (reference sequence). The CDR3 consists of 15 residues. V trimming: 0 bases; J trimming: 4 bases; junction bases outside the gene matches: 3. In nucleotides, the CDR3 is TGTGCCACCAGCAGAGATTTGGACAGGGGCTATGGCTACACCTTC. Amino acids: CATSRDLDRGYGYTF.

The chain employs TRBV28 and TRBJ1-2, with a possible D match to TRBD1 (5 bases). The CDR3 is 13 residues long. Trimming removed 3 bases at V and 2 bases at J, with 7 bases between. Germline loops: CDR1 MDHEN, CDR2 SYDVKM. CDR3 in amino acids: CASSLTANYGYTF. The CDR3 DNA sequence: TGTGCCAGCAGTTTGACAGCAAACTATGGCTACACCTTC.

This chain connects TRBV7-2 to TRBJ1-5; 8 bases are a match to TRBD1. With V trimmed by 4 bases and J by 6 bases, 5 bases remained unmatched. This CDR3 comprises 14 residues. In germline, CDR1 is SGHTA, CDR2 FQGNSA. The CDR3 loop is CASSSGQGTQPQHF. CDR3 bases: TGTGCCAGCAGCTCCGGACAGGGTACTCAGCCCCAGCATTTT.

V gene TRBV18 combines with J gene TRBJ1-1; D is possibly TRBD1 (6 bases). The CDR3 sequence is 15 residues long. Looked up from germline, CDR1 is KGHSH and CDR2 is LQKENI. V lost 1 base to trimming and J lost 2 bases, with 11 bases between them. CDR3 DNA sequence: TGTGCCAGCTCACCACTGGACAGTCCTAACACTGAAGCTTTCTTT. Residues: CASSPLDSPNTEAFF.

V is TRBV7-2 and J is TRBJ1-5; D remains unclear. CDR3 length: 15 amino acids. V was clipped by 2 bases and J by 0 bases, with 8 bases between them. Germline CDR1 reads SGHTA; CDR2 reads FQGNSA. CDR3 residues: CASSLSRDSNQPQHF. CDR3 nucleotides: TGTGCCAGCAGCTTATCAAGGGATAGCAATCAGCCCCAGCATTTT.

V is TRBV5-4 and J is TRBJ2-7, with no clear D. CDR3 length: 15 residues. Trimming removed 0 bases from V and 0 bases from J, with 10 bases in between. From germline, CDR1 is SGHNT and CDR2 YYREEE (reference sequence). CDR3 nucleotides: TGTGCCAGCAGCTTGGGGACCCTGAGCTCCTACGAGCAGTACTTC. It encodes CASSLGTLSSYEQYF.

V usage is TRBV10-3 and J usage is TRBJ2-5; D is perhaps TRBD1 (5 bases). The CDR3 covers 13 residues. Germline V gene lookup returns CDR1 ENHRY and CDR2 SYGVKD. V shed 6 bases and J shed 1 base, with 9 bases lying between them. The CDR3 DNA follows: TGTGCCATCAGAAACAGGTCCCAAGAGACCCAGTACTTC. The encoded protein is CAIRNRSQETQYF.

The chain recombines TRBV18 with TRBJ1-1; possibly TRBD1 for D (5 bases). Per germline, CDR1 KGHSH and CDR2 LQKENI. Trimming took off 0 bases at V and 0 bases at J, with 14 bases between the two ends. This CDR3 contains 17 residues. CDR3 sequence: CASSPPIRGPLNTEAFF. DNA for the CDR3: TGTGCCAGCTCACCACCCATAAGGGGACCGTTGAACACTGAAGCTTTCTTT.

The chain employs TRBV28 and TRBJ2-3, with TRBD2 matching 9 bases. Losses at the gene ends were 1 base for V and 3 bases for J; bases not matched to a gene: 5. CDR1 is MDHEN and CDR2 is SYDVKM in the germline V gene. The CDR3 covers 16 residues. The CDR3 bases are TGTGCCAGCAGTTTATCGGGTAGCGGGAGAACAGATACGCAGTATTTT. Protein: CASSLSGSGRTDTQYF.

V gene TRBV14 combines with J gene TRBJ2-7; 9 bases are shared with TRBD1. The CDR3 length is 17 residues. The germline CDR1 and CDR2 sequences are SGHDN and FVKESK. Unmatched junction bases numbered 10, after V lost 0 bases and J lost 4 bases. CDR3 amino acids: CASSQDKGGTGTYEQYF. CDR3 bases: TGTGCCAGCAGCCAAGACAAGGGCGGGACAGGGACTTACGAGCAGTACTTC. Full variable domain (remainder filled in from reference TRBV14 and TRBJ2-7): EAGVTQFPSHSVIEKGQTVTLRCDPISGHDNLYWYRRVMGKEIKFLLHFVKESKQDESGMPNNRFLAERTGGTYSTLKVQPAELEDSGVYFCASSQDKGGTGTYEQYFGPGTRLTVT.

This chain uses TRBV9 with TRBJ1-2; D ambiguous. This CDR3 has 15 residues. Trimming left V 0 bases short and J 3 bases short, with 12 bases between. Germline CDR1 is SGDLS and CDR2 is YYNGEE. CDR3 bases: TGTGCCAGCAGCGTAGCCCGGGGATCCCACTATGGCTACACCTTC. Protein product: CASSVARGSHYGYTF.

The rearrangement joins TRBV27 to TRBJ1-4; TRBD1 is a possible D gene (6 bases). CDR1 is MNHEY, CDR2 SMNVEV, per germline (reference sequence). CDR3 length: 12 residues. V lost 3 bases and J 13 bases, leaving 12 bases between the germline ends. CDR3 sequence: CASSLTGQILFF. The CDR3 DNA reads as TGTGCCAGCAGTTTGACAGGTCAGATACTGTTTTTT.

V gene TRBV30 combines with J gene TRBJ2-3; no reliable D call. V shed 4 bases and J shed 0 bases, with 5 bases lying between them. CDR1 is GTSNPN and CDR2 is SVGIG in the germline V gene (reference sequence). The CDR3 runs 12 residues. DNA for the CDR3: TGTGCCTGGATGGGCAGCACAGATACGCAGTATTTT. Translation gives CAWMGSTDTQYF.

The DNA of the CDR3 is TGTGCCAGCAGTTACGGCAAAGCCTACGAGCAGTACTTC. Its translation: CASSYGKAYEQYF. V and J are TRBV6-5 and TRBJ2-7, with D uncertain. V gave up 2 bases and J gave up 2 bases, with 7 bases separating them. This CDR3 is built from 13 residues. CDR1 is MNHEY and CDR2 is SVGAGI in the germline V gene.

This clone was found once. The chain combines TRBV2 with TRBJ1-4, with 7 bases that match TRBD1. Trimming at V came to 5 bases and at J to 0 bases, leaving 6 bases not matched to a gene. Germline CDR1 and CDR2: SNHLY and FYNNEI. The CDR3 covers 16 residues. The CDR3, as DNA: TGTGCCAGCAGTCTGACAGGGACCTCAACTAATGAAAAACTGTTTTTT. This codes for CASSLTGTSTNEKLFF.

This clone was picked up one time. The chain is built from TRBV6-1 and TRBJ2-1; TRBD1 aligns across 9 bases. This CDR3 has 15 residues. V lost 2 bases and J lost 8; bases outside the gene matches: 7. Per germline, CDR1 MNHNS and CDR2 SASEGT. CDR3 sequence (DNA): TGTGCCAGCAGTGAATCGGGGACAGGGAGGGATGAGCAGTTCTTC. Protein: CASSESGTGRDEQFF.

In its sample, this clone was seen once. This chain uses TRBV7-9 with TRBJ2-1; weak D call: TRBD2 (7 bases). The CDR3 spans 14 residues. The germline V gene encodes CDR1 SEHNR and CDR2 FQNEAQ (reference sequence). V was trimmed by 6 bases and J by 4 bases, leaving 13 bases between them. The CDR3 protein is CASRPKGGYNEQFF. The CDR3 DNA follows: TGTGCCAGCAGACCGAAGGGGGGGTACAATGAGCAGTTCTTC. The full variable domain, rest sourced from reference TRBV7-9 and TRBJ2-1, is DTGVSQNPRHKITKRGQNVTFRCDPISEHNRLYWYRQTLGQGPEFLTYFQNEAQLEKSRLLSDRFSAERPKGSFSTLEIQRTEQGDSAMYLCASRPKGGYNEQFFGPGTRLTVL.

The chain joins TRBV29-1 to TRBJ2-7; TRBD1 agrees at 9 bases. The CDR3 spans 13 residues. CDR1 and CDR2 (germline): SQVTM, ANQGSEA. V was pared by 1 base and J by 7 bases, with 5 bases of the junction left unmatched. In DNA form, the CDR3 reads TGCAGCGTTGAAGCTGACAGGGGGGGGGAGCAGTACTTC. It is translated as CSVEADRGGEQYF.

The V gene is TRBV19, the J gene TRBJ1-2; no clear D gene. The CDR3 spans 13 residues. Deletions cut 5 bases from V and 7 bases from J, with 14 bases between. Germline lookup yields CDR1 LNHDA and CDR2 SQIVND (reference sequence). This CDR3 reads CASSVGVLGGYTF. CDR3 DNA sequence: TGTGCCAGTAGTGTAGGAGTTCTGGGTGGCTACACCTTC.